This entry describes one T cell receptor beta chain. Antigen unknown. In this CDR3 the conserved last residue, phenylalanine or tryptophan, is missing, so a read error is likely. This entry belongs to a study of T cells in Graves' hyperthyroidism and ophthalmopathy. Regarding the study as a whole: Most expanded thyroid clonotypes above 0.001 recurred in blood. Ophthalmopathy, as predicted by the model, came a median 6.5 months after the prediction.

Disease duration under 2 months; hyperthyroidism patients were aged 18 to 65. This sample holds PBMCs from under 11 ml fresh peripheral blood. The TCR beta CDR3 regions underwent amplification using RNA transcripts as the source. The TCR CDR3 was amplified in a first-round RT-PCR using the HTBI primer set. TCRdb itself ran the multiplex PCR reads through MiXCR, one entry per CDR3 protein. The repertoire consists of 450,000 to 650,000 distinct CDR3 sequences, with about 20% occurring once and the leading ten covering about 30%. The V gene end was trimmed by 2 bases and the J gene end by 5 bases; junction bases not matched to a gene: 12. CDR3 size: 16 residues. The germline CDR1 and CDR2 sequences are SGHRS and YFSETQ.

This sequence originates from a man aged 18 to 30 with Graves' hyperthyroidism. The gene calls are TRBV5-1 and TRBJ2-5; TRBD1 matches at 7 bases. The sequenced sample consisted of blood. In DNA, the CDR3 is TGCGCCAGCAGCTTCGGCAATACAGGGGACGGCGAGACCCAGTACCTC. This codes for CASSFGNTGDGETQYL.